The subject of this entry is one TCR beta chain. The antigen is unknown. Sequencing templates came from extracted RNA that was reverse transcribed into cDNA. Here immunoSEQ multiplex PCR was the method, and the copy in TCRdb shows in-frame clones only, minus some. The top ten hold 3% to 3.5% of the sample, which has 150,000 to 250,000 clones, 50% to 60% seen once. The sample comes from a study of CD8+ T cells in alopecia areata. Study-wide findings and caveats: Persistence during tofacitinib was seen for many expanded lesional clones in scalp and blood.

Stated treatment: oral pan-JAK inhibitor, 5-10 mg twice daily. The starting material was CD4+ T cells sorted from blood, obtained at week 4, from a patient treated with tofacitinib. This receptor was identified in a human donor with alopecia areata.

DNA of the CDR3: TGCAGCGGCAAGAACTTTCAGGGCGCTCAGTACTTC. Its protein product is CSGKNFQGAQYF. The chain couples TRBV29-1 to TRBJ2-7; the D gene is possibly TRBD1 (5 bases). V was clipped by 7 bases and J by 10 bases, with 20 bases between them. The germline CDR1 and CDR2 sequences are SQVTM and ANQGSEA. The CDR3 totals 12 residues.